This TCR beta chain is from a study of Graves' ophthalmopathy and Graves' hyperthyroidism. The CDR3 runs 15 residues. V was pared by 6 bases and J by 3 bases, with 18 bases between. CDR1 is MNHEY and CDR2 is SMNVEV in the germline V gene (reference sequence). Amplified TCR beta CDR3 regions were obtained using RNA transcripts as template. The first round was an RT-PCR with HTBI primers, and the second round was a multiplex PCR. TCRdb recomputed calls from the multiplex PCR reads with MiXCR, one row per CDR3 protein. The sample consists of some 350,000 distinct CDR3 sequences, roughly a sixth of them appearing once.

The chain is built from TRBV27 and TRBJ2-7, with D perhaps TRBD2 (7 bases). Source material: peripheral blood. This clonotype was sampled from an adult woman with stable Graves' hyperthyroidism. The CDR3 nucleotides are TGTGCCAGCAGACTAAAAGGGGGGGGGGGCTACGAGCAGTACTTC. Protein: CASRLKGGGGYEQYF.